A single sample gave rise to the 2 T cell receptor beta chains below, sequenced in a study of Ad26.COV2.S vaccination and SARS-CoV-2 variants. The table came from immunoSEQ multiplex PCR; TCRdb's copy has only in-frame clones and leaves some out. Altogether some 500,000 clones are present, 80% to 90% being singletons, with the ten largest covering approximately 2.5%. Treatment specified: around 19 received Ad26.COV2.S at low or high dose, single or two shots; about five received placebo; per-sample allocation not given. Specimens were obtained on day 63 following the first vaccine or placebo injection. The sample consisted of peripheral blood, taken in a trial of Ad26.COV2.S vaccine versus placebo. The receptors shown here come from a person between 18 and 60 years old who received the Ad26.COV2.S COVID-19 vaccine or a placebo.

V is TRBV6-5 and J is TRBJ1-1; TRBD1 is a possible D gene (5 bases). CDR1 is MNHEY, CDR2 SVGAGI, per germline. V lost 0 bases and J lost 5, with 13 bases in between. The CDR3 sequence is 15 residues long. CDR3 bases: TGTGCCAGCAGTTACTCGAAGGGGCGGGAAACTGAAGCTTTCTTT. Translation: CASSYSKGRETEAFF.

The J gene is TRBJ2-7, the V gene TRBV18; weak D call: TRBD2 (8 bases). Germline V gives CDR1 KGHSH, CDR2 LQKENI. CDR3 length: 15 amino acids. Trimming removed 3 bases from V and 3 bases from J, with 15 bases in between. CDR3 protein: CASSPTGGGDYEQYF. Written as DNA, the CDR3 is TGTGCCAGCTCACCTACGGGAGGGGGCGACTACGAGCAGTACTTC. The complete variable domain, with remaining parts taken from reference TRBV18 and TRBJ2-7, reads NAGVMQNPRHLVRRRGQEARLRCSPMKGHSHVYWYRQLPEEGLKFMVYLQKENIIDESGMPKERFSAEFPKEGPSILRIQQVVRGDSAAYFCASSPTGGGDYEQYFGPGTRLTVT.